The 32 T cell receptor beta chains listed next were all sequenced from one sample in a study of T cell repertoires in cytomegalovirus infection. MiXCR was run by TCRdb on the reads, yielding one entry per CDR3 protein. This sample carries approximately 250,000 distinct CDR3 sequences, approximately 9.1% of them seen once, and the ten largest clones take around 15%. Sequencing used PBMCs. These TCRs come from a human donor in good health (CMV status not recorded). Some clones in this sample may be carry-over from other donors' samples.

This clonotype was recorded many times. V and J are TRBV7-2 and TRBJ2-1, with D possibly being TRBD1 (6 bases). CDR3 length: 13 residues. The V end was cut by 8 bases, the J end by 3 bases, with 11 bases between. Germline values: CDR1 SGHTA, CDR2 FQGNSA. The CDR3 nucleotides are TGTGCCAGCGGACAGAACGACTACAATGAGCAGTTCTTC. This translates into CASGQNDYNEQFF.

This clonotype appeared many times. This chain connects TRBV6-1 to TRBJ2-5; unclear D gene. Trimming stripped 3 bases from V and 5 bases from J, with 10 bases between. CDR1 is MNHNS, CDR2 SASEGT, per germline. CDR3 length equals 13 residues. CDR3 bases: TGTGCCAGCAGTGAGACCCACCGGGAGACCCAGTACTTC. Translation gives CASSETHRETQYF.

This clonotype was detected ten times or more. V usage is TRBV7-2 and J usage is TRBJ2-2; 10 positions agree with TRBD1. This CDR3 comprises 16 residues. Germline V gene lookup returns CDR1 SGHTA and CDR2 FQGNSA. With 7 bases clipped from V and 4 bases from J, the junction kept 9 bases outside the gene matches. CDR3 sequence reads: CASTLSGQGSTGELFF. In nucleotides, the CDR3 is TGTGCCAGCACCCTATCGGGACAGGGGTCCACCGGGGAGCTGTTTTTT. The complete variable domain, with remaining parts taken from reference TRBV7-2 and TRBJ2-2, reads GAGVSQSPSNKVTEKGKDVELRCDPISGHTALYWYRQSLGQGLEFLIYFQGNSAPDKSGLPSDRFSAERTGGSVSTLTIQRTQQEDSAVYLCASTLSGQGSTGELFFGEGSRLTVL.

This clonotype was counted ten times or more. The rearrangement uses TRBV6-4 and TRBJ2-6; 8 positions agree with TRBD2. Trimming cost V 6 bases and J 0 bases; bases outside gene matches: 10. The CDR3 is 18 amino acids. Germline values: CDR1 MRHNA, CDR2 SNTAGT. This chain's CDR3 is CASSLRGGRTSGANVLTF. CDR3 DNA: TGTGCCAGCAGCCTCCGGGGGGGGCGAACCTCTGGGGCCAACGTCCTGACTTTC.

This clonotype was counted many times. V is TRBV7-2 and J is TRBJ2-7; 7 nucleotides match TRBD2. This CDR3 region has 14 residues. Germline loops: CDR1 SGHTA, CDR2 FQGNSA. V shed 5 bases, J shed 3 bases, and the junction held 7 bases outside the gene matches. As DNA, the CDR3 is TGTGCCAGCAGCCCAAGAGGGAGGGGCTACGAGCAGTACTTC. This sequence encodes CASSPRGRGYEQYF.

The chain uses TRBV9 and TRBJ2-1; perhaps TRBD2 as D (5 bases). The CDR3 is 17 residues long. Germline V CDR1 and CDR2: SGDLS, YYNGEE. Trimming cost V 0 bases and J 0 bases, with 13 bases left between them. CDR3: CASSVVPTMSSYNEQFF. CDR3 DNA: TGTGCCAGCAGCGTAGTCCCGACTATGAGCTCCTACAATGAGCAGTTCTTC.

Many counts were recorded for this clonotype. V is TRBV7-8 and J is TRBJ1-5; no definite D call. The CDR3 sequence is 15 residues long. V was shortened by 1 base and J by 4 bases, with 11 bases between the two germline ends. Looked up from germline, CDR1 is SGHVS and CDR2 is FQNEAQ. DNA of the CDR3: TGTGCCAGCAGCTTAGTGACCGGGAGGAATCAGCCCCAGCATTTT. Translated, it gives CASSLVTGRNQPQHF.

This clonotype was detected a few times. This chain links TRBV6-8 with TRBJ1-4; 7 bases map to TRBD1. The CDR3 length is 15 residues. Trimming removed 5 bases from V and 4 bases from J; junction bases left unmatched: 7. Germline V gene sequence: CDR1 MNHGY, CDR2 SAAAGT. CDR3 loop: CASSAPGQNNEKLFF. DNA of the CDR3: TGTGCCAGCAGTGCTCCGGGACAGAATAATGAAAAACTGTTTTTT.

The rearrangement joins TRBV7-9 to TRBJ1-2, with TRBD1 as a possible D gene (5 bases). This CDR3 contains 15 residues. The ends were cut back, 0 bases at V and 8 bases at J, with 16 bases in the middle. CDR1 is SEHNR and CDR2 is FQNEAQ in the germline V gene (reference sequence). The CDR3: CASSLAFGVGEGYTF. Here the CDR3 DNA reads TGTGCCAGCAGCTTAGCGTTTGGCGTAGGGGAAGGCTACACCTTC.

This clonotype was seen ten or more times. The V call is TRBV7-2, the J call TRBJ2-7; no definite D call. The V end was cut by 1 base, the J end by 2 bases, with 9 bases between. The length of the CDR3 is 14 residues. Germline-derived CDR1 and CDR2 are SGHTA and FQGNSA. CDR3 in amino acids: CASSLGFSPYEQYF. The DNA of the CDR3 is TGTGCCAGCAGCTTAGGATTCTCCCCCTACGAGCAGTACTTC.

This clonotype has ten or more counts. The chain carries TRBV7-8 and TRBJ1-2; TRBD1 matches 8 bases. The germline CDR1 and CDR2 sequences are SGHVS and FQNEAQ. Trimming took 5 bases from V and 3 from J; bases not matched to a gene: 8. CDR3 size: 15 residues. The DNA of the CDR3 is TGTGCCAGCAGCAAACGACAGGGGCAGGACTATGGCTACACCTTC. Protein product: CASSKRQGQDYGYTF.

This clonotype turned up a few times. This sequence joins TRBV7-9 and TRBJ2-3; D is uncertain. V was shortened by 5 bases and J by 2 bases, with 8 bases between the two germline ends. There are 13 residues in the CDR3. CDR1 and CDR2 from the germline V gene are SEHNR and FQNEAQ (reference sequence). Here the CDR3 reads CASSPRTTDTQYF. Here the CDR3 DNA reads TGTGCCAGCAGCCCCAGAACCACAGATACGCAGTATTTT.

The CDR3 nucleotides read TGCAGTGCTAGAGAGAGTGTAGCTGGGGCCAACGTCCTGACTTTC. Translating it yields CSARESVAGANVLTF. The J gene is TRBJ2-6, the V gene TRBV20-1; D not certain. Deletions cut 0 bases from V and 2 bases from J, with 8 bases between. The germline V gene has CDR1 DFQATT and CDR2 SNEGSKA (reference sequence). There are 15 residues in the CDR3.

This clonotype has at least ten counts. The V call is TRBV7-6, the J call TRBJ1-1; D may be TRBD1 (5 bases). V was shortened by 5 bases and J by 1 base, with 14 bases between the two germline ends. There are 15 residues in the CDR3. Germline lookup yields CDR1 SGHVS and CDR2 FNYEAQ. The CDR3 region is CASSPTGLPNTEAFF. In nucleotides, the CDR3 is TGTGCCAGCAGCCCAACGGGACTCCCGAACACTGAAGCTTTCTTT.

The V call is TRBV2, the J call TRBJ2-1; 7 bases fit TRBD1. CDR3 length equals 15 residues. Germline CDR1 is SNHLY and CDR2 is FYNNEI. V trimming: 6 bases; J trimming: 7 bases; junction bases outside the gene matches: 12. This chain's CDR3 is CASSMIRTGKNEQFF. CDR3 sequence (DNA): TGTGCCAGCAGCATGATTCGGACAGGTAAAAATGAGCAGTTCTTC. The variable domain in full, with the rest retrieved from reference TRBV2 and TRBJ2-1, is EPEVTQTPSHQVTQMGQEVILRCVPISNHLYFYWYRQILGQKVEFLVSFYNNEISEKSEIFDDQFSVERPDGSNFTLKIRSTKLEDSAMYFCASSMIRTGKNEQFFGPGTRLTVL.

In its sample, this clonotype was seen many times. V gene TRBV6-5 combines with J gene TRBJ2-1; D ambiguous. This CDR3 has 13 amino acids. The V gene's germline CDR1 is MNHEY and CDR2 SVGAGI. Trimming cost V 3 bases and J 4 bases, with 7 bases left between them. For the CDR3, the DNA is TGTGCCAGCAGTTATGCTAGTTACAATGAGCAGTTCTTC. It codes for CASSYASYNEQFF.

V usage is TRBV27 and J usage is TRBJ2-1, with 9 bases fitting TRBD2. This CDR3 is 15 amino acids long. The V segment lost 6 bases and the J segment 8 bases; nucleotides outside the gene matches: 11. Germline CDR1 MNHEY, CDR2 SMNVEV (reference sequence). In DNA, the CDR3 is TGTGCCAGCAGCCCTTGGGCGGGAGGGCAGGATGAGCAGTTCTTC. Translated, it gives CASSPWAGGQDEQFF.

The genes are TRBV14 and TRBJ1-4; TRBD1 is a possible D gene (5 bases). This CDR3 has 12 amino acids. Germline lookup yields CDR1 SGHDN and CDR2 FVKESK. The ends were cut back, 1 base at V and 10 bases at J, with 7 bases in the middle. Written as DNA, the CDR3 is TGTGCCAGCAGCCAAGTTCAGGGAAAACTGTTTTTT. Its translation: CASSQVQGKLFF. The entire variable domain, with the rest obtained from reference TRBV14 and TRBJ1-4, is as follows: EAGVTQFPSHSVIEKGQTVTLRCDPISGHDNLYWYRRVMGKEIKFLLHFVKESKQDESGMPNNRFLAERTGGTYSTLKVQPAELEDSGVYFCASSQVQGKLFFGSGTQLSVL.

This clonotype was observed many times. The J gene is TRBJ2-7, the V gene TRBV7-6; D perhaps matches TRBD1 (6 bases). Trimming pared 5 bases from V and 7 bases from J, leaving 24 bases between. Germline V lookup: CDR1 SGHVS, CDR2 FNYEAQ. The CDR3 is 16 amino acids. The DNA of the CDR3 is TGTGCCAGCAGCGCAAGAACAGGGAAGGGAGCTAGTGAGCAGTACTTC. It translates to CASSARTGKGASEQYF.

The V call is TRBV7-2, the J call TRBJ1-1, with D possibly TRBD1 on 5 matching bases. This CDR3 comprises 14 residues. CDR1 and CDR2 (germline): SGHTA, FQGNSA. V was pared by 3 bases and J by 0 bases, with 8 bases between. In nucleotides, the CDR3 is TGTGCCAGCAGCTTGGGGGATATGAACACTGAAGCTTTCTTT. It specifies CASSLGDMNTEAFF.

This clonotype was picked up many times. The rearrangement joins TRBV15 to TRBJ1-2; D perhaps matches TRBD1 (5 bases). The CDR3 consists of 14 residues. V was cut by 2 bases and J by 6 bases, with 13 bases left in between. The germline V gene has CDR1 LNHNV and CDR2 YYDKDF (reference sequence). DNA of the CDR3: TGTGCCACCAGCAGACCAGGGACCAGGGATGGCTACACCTTC. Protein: CATSRPGTRDGYTF.

In nucleotides, the CDR3 is TGCGCCAGCAGCTTGGGGCCAAGCTCCTACAATGAGCAGTTCTTC. It yields the protein CASSLGPSSYNEQFF. The chain uses TRBV5-1 and TRBJ2-1; no clear D gene. V was clipped by 0 bases and J by 0 bases, with 7 bases between them. Germline V gene data show CDR1 as SGHRS and CDR2 as YFSETQ. This CDR3 is 15 amino acids long.

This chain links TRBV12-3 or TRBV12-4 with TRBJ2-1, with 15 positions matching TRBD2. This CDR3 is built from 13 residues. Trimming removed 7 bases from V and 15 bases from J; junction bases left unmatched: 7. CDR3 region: CASTRTSGGAGFF. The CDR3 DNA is TGTGCCAGCACTCGGACTAGCGGGGGGGCGGGGTTCTTC.

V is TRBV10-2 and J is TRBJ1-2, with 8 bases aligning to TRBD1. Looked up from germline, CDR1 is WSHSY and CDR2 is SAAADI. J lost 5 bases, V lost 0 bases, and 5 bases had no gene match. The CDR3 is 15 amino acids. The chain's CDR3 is CASSESVRGRYGYTF. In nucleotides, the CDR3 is TGCGCCAGCAGTGAGTCGGTCAGGGGGCGATATGGCTACACCTTC.

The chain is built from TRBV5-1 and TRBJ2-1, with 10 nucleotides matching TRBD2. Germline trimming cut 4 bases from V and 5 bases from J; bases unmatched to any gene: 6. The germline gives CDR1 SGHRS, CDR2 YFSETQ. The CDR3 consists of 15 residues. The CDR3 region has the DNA TGCGCCAGCAGCCTTAGCGGGGGGAACCACAATGAGCAGTTCTTC. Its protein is CASSLSGGNHNEQFF.

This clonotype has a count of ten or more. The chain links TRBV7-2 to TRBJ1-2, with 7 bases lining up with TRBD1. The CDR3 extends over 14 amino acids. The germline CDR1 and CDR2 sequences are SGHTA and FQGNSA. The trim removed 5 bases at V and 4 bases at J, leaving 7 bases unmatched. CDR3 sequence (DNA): TGTGCCAGCAGCACCGGGGACAGCAGCTATGGCTACACCTTC. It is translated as CASSTGDSSYGYTF.

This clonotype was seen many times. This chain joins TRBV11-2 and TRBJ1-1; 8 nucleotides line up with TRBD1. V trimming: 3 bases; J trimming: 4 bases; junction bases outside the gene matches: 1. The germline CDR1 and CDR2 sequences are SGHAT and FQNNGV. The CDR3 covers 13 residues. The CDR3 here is CASSFQGATEAFF. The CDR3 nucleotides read TGTGCCAGCAGCTTTCAGGGGGCCACTGAAGCTTTCTTT.

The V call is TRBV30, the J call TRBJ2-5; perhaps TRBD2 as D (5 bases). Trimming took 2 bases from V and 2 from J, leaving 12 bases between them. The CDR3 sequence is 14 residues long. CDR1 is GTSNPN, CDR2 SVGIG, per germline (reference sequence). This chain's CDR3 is CAWSSGKAQETQYF. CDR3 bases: TGTGCCTGGAGTTCGGGGAAGGCACAAGAGACCCAGTACTTC.

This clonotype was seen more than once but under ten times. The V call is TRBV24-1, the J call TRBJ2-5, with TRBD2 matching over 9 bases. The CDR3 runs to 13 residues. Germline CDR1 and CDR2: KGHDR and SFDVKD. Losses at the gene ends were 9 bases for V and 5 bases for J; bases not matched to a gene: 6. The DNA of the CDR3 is TGTGCCACCGGGCGGGGGGGGATTGAGACCCAGTACTTC. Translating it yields CATGRGGIETQYF.

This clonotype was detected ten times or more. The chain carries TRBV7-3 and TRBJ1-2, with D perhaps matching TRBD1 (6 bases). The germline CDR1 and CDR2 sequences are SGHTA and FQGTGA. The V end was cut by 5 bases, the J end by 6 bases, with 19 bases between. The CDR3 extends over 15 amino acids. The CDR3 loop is CASSQYPPQGHGYTF. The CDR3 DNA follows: TGTGCCAGCAGCCAATATCCGCCGCAGGGGCATGGCTACACCTTC.

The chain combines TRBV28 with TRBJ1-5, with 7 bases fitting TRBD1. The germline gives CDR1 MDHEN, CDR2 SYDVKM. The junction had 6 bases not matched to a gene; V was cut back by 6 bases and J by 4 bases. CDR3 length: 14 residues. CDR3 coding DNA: TGTGCCAGCAGACGGGACAGAGTGAATCAGCCCCAGCATTTT. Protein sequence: CASRRDRVNQPQHF.

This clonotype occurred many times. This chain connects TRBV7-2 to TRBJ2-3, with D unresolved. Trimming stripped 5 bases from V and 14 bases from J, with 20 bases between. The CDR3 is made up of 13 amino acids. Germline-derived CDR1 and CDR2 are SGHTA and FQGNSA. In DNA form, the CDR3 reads TGTGCCAGCAGCCTTCATAGCACCACCAAGCCGTATTTT. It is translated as CASSLHSTTKPYF. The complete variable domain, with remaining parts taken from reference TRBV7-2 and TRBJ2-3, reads GAGVSQSPSNKVTEKGKDVELRCDPISGHTALYWYRQSLGQGLEFLIYFQGNSAPDKSGLPSDRFSAERTGGSVSTLTIQRTQQEDSAVYLCASSLHSTTKPYFGPGTRLTVL.